This entry lists 21 T cell receptor beta chains sequenced from one sample in a study of T cells after posttransplantation cyclophosphamide. Data came from immunoSEQ multiplex PCR; TCRdb stores just in-frame clones and leaves some out. Singletons are absent from the sample, which has tens of thousands of clones. Sample: PBMCs. The receptors were gathered from a man aged 45-65 years in good health, CMV-negative, and a related stem cell transplant donor.

This clone was seen many times. The V call is TRBV7-9, the J call TRBJ2-2; a weak D match, TRBD1 (6 bases). CDR3 length: 16 amino acids. Germline CDR1 SEHNR, CDR2 FQNEAQ (reference sequence). Trimming pared 3 bases from V and 0 bases from J, leaving 11 bases between. CDR3 sequence (DNA): TGTGCCAGCAGCTTTCGCCCAGGGGCGAACACCGGGGAGCTGTTTTTT. This encodes CASSFRPGANTGELFF.

In its sample, this clone was seen many times. The chain couples TRBV7-8 to TRBJ2-1; D might be TRBD2 (7 bases). This CDR3 spans 15 amino acids. Germline V gene lookup returns CDR1 SGHVS and CDR2 FQNEAQ. The germline V and J ends were trimmed by 1 base and 8 bases, with 15 bases remaining between them. CDR3 protein: CASSLVGTGRDEQFF. For the CDR3, the DNA is TGTGCCAGCAGCTTAGTAGGTACAGGGAGGGATGAGCAGTTCTTC.

This clone occurred many times. The chain carries TRBV9 and TRBJ2-3; the D gene is possibly TRBD1 (6 bases). Looked up from germline, CDR1 is SGDLS and CDR2 is YYNGEE. This CDR3 is 17 amino acids long. The V end was cut by 0 bases, the J end by 1 base, with 15 bases between. CDR3 sequence (DNA): TGTGCCAGCAGCGTAGGGACGAGGGGGTTCGGCACAGATACGCAGTATTTT. Residues: CASSVGTRGFGTDTQYF.

This clone was observed many times. V gene TRBV7-9 combines with J gene TRBJ2-7, with a possible D match to TRBD2 (5 bases). Trimming left V 5 bases short and J 3 bases short, with 8 bases between. This CDR3 comprises 12 residues. Germline loops: CDR1 SEHNR, CDR2 FQNEAQ (reference sequence). CDR3 in DNA: TGTGCCAGCAGCCCCGCGGGCTACGAGCAGTACTTC. It is translated as CASSPAGYEQYF.

This clone was counted ten times or more. This rearrangement joins TRBV6-5 to TRBJ1-2; D ambiguous. Looked up from germline, CDR1 is MNHEY and CDR2 is SVGAGI. V was clipped by 5 bases and J by 0 bases, with 10 bases between them. This CDR3 region has 14 residues. CDR3 nucleotide sequence: TGTGCCAGCAGTGAGAGGTTCCCTAACTATGGCTACACCTTC. This encodes CASSERFPNYGYTF.

This clone came up many times. V and J are TRBV29-1 and TRBJ1-1, with a possible D match to TRBD1 (6 bases). CDR1 is SQVTM, CDR2 ANQGSEA, per germline. The CDR3 length is 15 residues. With 6 bases removed from V and 0 bases from J, the gap between germline ends came to 17 bases. The CDR3 loop reads CSVDIRRGLNTEAFF. The CDR3 DNA follows: TGCAGCGTCGATATCAGGCGGGGGCTGAACACTGAAGCTTTCTTT.

The CDR3, as DNA: TGTGCCAGCAGTACTCTCTTCTACGAGCAGTACTTC. Translation gives CASSTLFYEQYF. The chain uses TRBV27 and TRBJ2-7; D gene unclear. The CDR3 has 12 amino acids. Germline V gene lookup returns CDR1 MNHEY and CDR2 SMNVEV (reference sequence). V was clipped by 5 bases and J by 3 bases, with 8 bases between them.

This clone has ten or more counts. The genes are TRBV19 and TRBJ1-2; 9 bases are shared with TRBD1. The CDR3 sequence is 14 residues long. CDR1 is LNHDA and CDR2 is SQIVND in the germline V gene (reference sequence). Trimming at V came to 0 bases and at J to 10 bases, leaving 6 bases not matched to a gene. This CDR3 is CASSIEGTGIYYTF. The CDR3 coding sequence is TGTGCCAGTAGTATAGAGGGGACAGGGATCTACTACACCTTC.

This clone was seen ten or more times. V gene TRBV7-2 combines with J gene TRBJ2-7; maybe TRBD1 (5 bases). Germline V lookup: CDR1 SGHTA, CDR2 FQGNSA. Trimming removed 5 bases at V and 1 base at J, with 12 bases between. This CDR3 has 14 amino acids. The CDR3: CASSPRQLSYEQYF. DNA for the CDR3: TGTGCCAGCAGCCCTCGACAGCTATCCTACGAGCAGTACTTC.

This clone was counted at least ten times. V and J are TRBV9 and TRBJ2-1; 9 bases line up with TRBD1. Trimming at V came to 2 bases and at J to 0 bases, leaving 3 bases not matched to a gene. CDR3 length: 16 amino acids. The V gene's germline CDR1 is SGDLS and CDR2 YYNGEE. CDR3 protein: CASSVWTGDSYNEQFF. CDR3 in DNA: TGTGCCAGCAGCGTCTGGACAGGGGACTCCTACAATGAGCAGTTCTTC.

This clone was observed at least ten times. The chain uses TRBV18 and TRBJ2-3; 11 positions match TRBD2. Per germline, CDR1 KGHSH and CDR2 LQKENI. The ends lost 3 bases at V and 2 bases at J; junction bases unmatched: 4. CDR3 size: 16 residues. The CDR3 reads CASSPGLADLTDTQYF. The CDR3, as DNA: TGTGCCAGCTCACCGGGACTAGCGGATCTCACAGATACGCAGTATTTT.

At least ten counts were recorded for this clone. The CDR3 sequence is CASIYITGQGSYEQYF. The CDR3 nucleotides are TGTGCCAGCATATATATAACGGGACAGGGATCCTACGAGCAGTACTTC. The rearrangement joins TRBV7-9 to TRBJ2-7; the match to TRBD1 covers 9 bases. Germline-derived CDR1 and CDR2 are SEHNR and FQNEAQ (reference sequence). The CDR3 has 16 residues. Trimming cost V 7 bases and J 1 base; bases outside gene matches: 11.

This chain links TRBV27 with TRBJ1-5; 9 bases fit TRBD1. Trimming took 5 bases from V and 5 from J; bases not matched to a gene: 16. Germline CDR1 is MNHEY and CDR2 is SMNVEV (reference sequence). The CDR3 extends over 18 amino acids. CDR3 protein: CASSSTHRGLGWDQPQHF. The DNA of the CDR3 is TGTGCCAGCAGTAGCACTCACAGGGGGCTAGGTTGGGATCAGCCCCAGCATTTT.

This clone was seen ten or more times. The rearrangement links TRBV7-2 to TRBJ2-5, with TRBD2 matching 8 bases. V shed 1 base and J 5 bases; nucleotides not matched to a gene: 6. CDR3 length equals 15 residues. Germline lookup yields CDR1 SGHTA and CDR2 FQGNSA. This CDR3 is CASSLVAGGWETQYF. The CDR3 DNA reads as TGTGCCAGCAGCTTAGTGGCGGGGGGTTGGGAGACCCAGTACTTC. Full variable domain (rest looked up from reference TRBV7-2 and TRBJ2-5): GAGVSQSPSNKVTEKGKDVELRCDPISGHTALYWYRQSLGQGLEFLIYFQGNSAPDKSGLPSDRFSAERTGGSVSTLTIQRTQQEDSAVYLCASSLVAGGWETQYFGPGTRLLVL.

This clone was recorded many times. The chain combines TRBV30 with TRBJ1-5; D might be TRBD1 (5 bases). The CDR3 extends over 15 amino acids. The V gene's germline CDR1 is GTSNPN and CDR2 SVGIG (reference sequence). The ends were cut back, 2 bases at V and 2 bases at J, with 13 bases in the middle. This CDR3 reads CAWSFPGRGNQPQHF. CDR3 DNA sequence: TGTGCCTGGAGTTTTCCAGGGAGGGGCAATCAGCCCCAGCATTTT.

This clone was found many times. The chain is built from TRBV7-9 and TRBJ2-5; the match to TRBD2 covers 7 bases. CDR1 SEHNR and CDR2 FQNEAQ come from the germline V gene (reference sequence). The length of the CDR3 is 13 residues. Trimming removed 0 bases from V and 5 bases from J; junction bases left unmatched: 0. In DNA form, the CDR3 reads TGTGCCAGCAGCTTAGCGGGAGGGGAGACCCAGTACTTC. Protein: CASSLAGGETQYF.

This clone has ten or more counts. The gene calls are TRBV4-1 and TRBJ1-1, with 9 bases lining up with TRBD1. The CDR3 covers 16 residues. V trimming: 3 bases; J trimming: 4 bases; junction bases outside the gene matches: 9. The germline V gene has CDR1 MGHRA and CDR2 YSYEKL. For the CDR3, the DNA is TGCGCCAGCAGCCAGGCGGGACAGGGTTGGGGCACTGAAGCTTTCTTT. Translating it yields CASSQAGQGWGTEAFF.

This clone was seen many times. This chain links TRBV4-3 with TRBJ1-1; TRBD1 might be the D (6 bases). The germline V and J ends were trimmed by 7 bases and 2 bases, with 17 bases remaining between them. The germline V gene has CDR1 LGHNA and CDR2 YSLEER. The CDR3 extends over 15 amino acids. The CDR3 DNA reads TGCGCCAGCAAGGGGGGGGTTTCTTATAACACTGAAGCTTTCTTT. Protein sequence: CASKGGVSYNTEAFF.

This clone was seen more than once but under ten times. The chain is built from TRBV2 and TRBJ2-5, with 8 bases aligning to TRBD2. CDR1 is SNHLY and CDR2 is FYNNEI in the germline V gene. The CDR3 runs 15 residues. V dropped 7 bases and J dropped 2; count of bases not matched to a gene: 9. Here the CDR3 reads CASKFASGYQETQYF. The CDR3 nucleotides are TGTGCCAGCAAGTTTGCTAGCGGGTATCAAGAGACCCAGTACTTC.

This clone has ten or more counts. The chain combines TRBV7-9 with TRBJ2-7; D may be TRBD2 (6 bases). The CDR3 runs 14 residues. Germline lookup yields CDR1 SEHNR and CDR2 FQNEAQ (reference sequence). V shed 4 bases and J shed 1 base, with 11 bases lying between them. The CDR3 protein is CASSSQGGSYEQYF. In DNA form, the CDR3 reads TGTGCCAGCAGCTCACAAGGAGGGTCCTACGAGCAGTACTTC. The full variable domain, its missing parts supplied by reference TRBV7-9 and TRBJ2-7, is DTGVSQNPRHKITKRGQNVTFRCDPISEHNRLYWYRQTLGQGPEFLTYFQNEAQLEKSRLLSDRFSAERPKGSFSTLEIQRTEQGDSAMYLCASSSQGGSYEQYFGPGTRLTVT.

This clone has a count of ten or more. This chain joins TRBV2 and TRBJ1-1; TRBD1 matches 7 bases. The CDR3 totals 15 residues. Germline values: CDR1 SNHLY, CDR2 FYNNEI. V lost 4 bases to trimming and J lost 6 bases; unmatched junction nucleotides: 11. The DNA of the CDR3 is TGTGCCAGCAGTGGGGTCCCACAGGGGAGTTCTGAAGCTTTCTTT. Its protein product is CASSGVPQGSSEAFF. Full variable domain (rest looked up from reference TRBV2 and TRBJ1-1): EPEVTQTPSHQVTQMGQEVILRCVPISNHLYFYWYRQILGQKVEFLVSFYNNEISEKSEIFDDQFSVERPDGSNFTLKIRSTKLEDSAMYFCASSGVPQGSSEAFFGQGTRLTVV.